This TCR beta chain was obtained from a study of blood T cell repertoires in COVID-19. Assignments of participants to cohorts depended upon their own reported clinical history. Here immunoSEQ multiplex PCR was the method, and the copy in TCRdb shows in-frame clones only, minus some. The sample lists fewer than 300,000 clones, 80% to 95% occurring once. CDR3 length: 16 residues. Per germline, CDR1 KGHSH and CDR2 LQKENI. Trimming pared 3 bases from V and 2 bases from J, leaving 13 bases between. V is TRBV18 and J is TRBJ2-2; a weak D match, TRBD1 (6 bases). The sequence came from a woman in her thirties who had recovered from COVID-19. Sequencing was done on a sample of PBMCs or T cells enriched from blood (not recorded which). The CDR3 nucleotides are TGTGCCAGCTCACCCCTCGGGACATTCAACACCGGGGAGCTGTTTTTT. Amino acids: CASSPLGTFNTGELFF.